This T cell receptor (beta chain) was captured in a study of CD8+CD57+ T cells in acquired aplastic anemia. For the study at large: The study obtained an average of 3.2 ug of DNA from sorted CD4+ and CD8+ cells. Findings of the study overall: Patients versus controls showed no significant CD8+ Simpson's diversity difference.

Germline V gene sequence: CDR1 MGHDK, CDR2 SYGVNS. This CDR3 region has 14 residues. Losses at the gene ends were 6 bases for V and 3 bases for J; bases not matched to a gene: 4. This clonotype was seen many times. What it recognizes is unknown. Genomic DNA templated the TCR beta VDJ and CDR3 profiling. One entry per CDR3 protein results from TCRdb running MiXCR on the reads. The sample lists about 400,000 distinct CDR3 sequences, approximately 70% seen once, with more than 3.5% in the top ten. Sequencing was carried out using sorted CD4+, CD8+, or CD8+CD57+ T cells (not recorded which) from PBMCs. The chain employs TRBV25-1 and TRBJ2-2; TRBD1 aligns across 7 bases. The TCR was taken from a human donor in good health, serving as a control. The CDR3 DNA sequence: TGTGCCAGCAGACGGGACAGCCACACCGGGGAGCTGTTTTTT. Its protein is CASRRDSHTGELFF.